A single T cell receptor beta chain is shown here with its context. Antigen unknown. Libraries were prepared by immunoSEQ multiplex PCR; TCRdb keeps only in-frame clonotypes and omits some of them. The sample lists tens of thousands of clones, 75% to 95% occurring once. Time point indicated: cycle 4 day 1 (C4D1), after 5 to 7 weeks of nivolumab. All trial patients relapsed after autologous stem cell transplantation. Patients had relapsed/refractory classical Hodgkin lymphoma with complete response, partial response or progressive disease as best response. The data belong to a study of PD-1 blockade in classical Hodgkin lymphoma. The study, taken as a whole, reports: A reduction in baseline TCR diversity was reportedly seen in newly diagnosed patients relative to healthy donors. There was a significant rise in CD4+ TCR diversity by C4D1, with no such rise for CD8+. For complete responders, baseline diversity was comparable to that of newly diagnosed patients.

The V gene's germline CDR1 is LNHDA and CDR2 SQIVND (reference sequence). The CDR3 length is 15 residues. With 7 bases clipped from V and 4 bases from J, the junction kept 10 bases outside the gene matches. The rearrangement links TRBV19 to TRBJ2-1, with 7 bases aligning to TRBD2. Sample: peripheral blood mononuclear cells (PBMCs), taken before the fourth cycle of nivolumab. This clonotype was obtained from a human donor with classical Hodgkin lymphoma. The CDR3 protein is CASTKTSLSYNEQFF. The CDR3 nucleotides are TGTGCCAGTACTAAGACTAGCCTAAGTTACAATGAGCAGTTCTTC.